A single T cell receptor beta chain is shown here with its context. This entry belongs to a study of blood T cell repertoires in COVID-19. Study context: There were acute and convalescent COVID-19 samples, and they came from the United States, Italy and Spain. T cells, B-cell-depleted T cells, or PBMCs supplied cDNA or gDNA.

Assay: immunoSEQ multiplex PCR; the TCRdb copy retains only in-frame clones and omits some. The sample has about 160,000 clones; about 88% are singletons. The TCR sequence derives from a man aged 40-49 years with acute or convalescent COVID-19. Sequenced input: peripheral blood.

The CDR3 is CASSSIRDISYNEQFF. The CDR3 coding sequence is TGTGCCAGCAGTTCAATACGGGACATCTCCTACAATGAGCAGTTCTTC. The chain employs TRBV7-9 and TRBJ2-1, with D perhaps TRBD1 (6 bases). The V gene lost 6 bases and the J gene lost 0 bases, with 15 bases spanning the gap. CDR1 and CDR2 from the germline V gene are SEHNR and FQNEAQ (reference sequence). This CDR3 region has 16 residues.